This TCR beta chain originates from a study of blood T cell repertoires in COVID-19. Study context: Donors in the United States, Italy and Spain gave samples during acute or convalescent COVID-19. PBMCs, B-cell-depleted T cells, or T cells provided the cDNA or gDNA that made up the material.

In the source study's methods: Reference gene primer amplification gave estimated nucleated cell counts. Measured with immunoSEQ multiplex PCR; TCRdb has only the in-frame clones, and not every one. V and J calls and clone size follow that table, whereas D and trimming were derived from the DNA. The table shows under 300,000 clones, with 80% to 90% occurring only once. Per germline, CDR1 SGHAT and CDR2 FQNNGV. The CDR3 runs to 15 residues. Trimming took off 0 bases at V and 2 bases at J, with 8 bases between the two ends. Sample: peripheral blood. The chain employs TRBV11-2 and TRBJ2-1; D not certain. The receptor comes from a woman aged 40 to 50 who had recovered from COVID-19. The CDR3 spells CASSLDPTPYNEQFF. Here the CDR3 DNA reads TGTGCCAGCAGCTTAGACCCGACTCCCTACAATGAGCAGTTCTTC.